This T cell receptor beta chain was retrieved from a study of T cell repertoires in cytomegalovirus infection. Study-wide results and caveats: Cumulative public TCR beta family frequency identified CMV carriers with the relevant HLA.

TCRdb passed the reads through MiXCR, listing each CDR3 protein once. Here the sample spans a few hundred thousand distinct CDR3 sequences, over 7.5% being singletons. Germline CDR1 and CDR2: SGHTA and FQGNSA. This CDR3 is 14 amino acids long. V lost 4 bases, J lost 2 bases, and 11 bases lay in between. This clonotype was seen repeatedly, ten times or more. Antigen: not known. J is TRBJ2-5 and V is TRBV7-2, with D hard to call. This sequence originates from a human donor in good health (CMV status not recorded). Some clones in this sample may be carry-over from other donors' samples. Sequenced sample: PBMCs. CDR3 sequence reads: CASSYQGSQETQYF. The CDR3 region has the DNA TGTGCCAGCAGCTATCAAGGATCTCAAGAGACCCAGTACTTC.